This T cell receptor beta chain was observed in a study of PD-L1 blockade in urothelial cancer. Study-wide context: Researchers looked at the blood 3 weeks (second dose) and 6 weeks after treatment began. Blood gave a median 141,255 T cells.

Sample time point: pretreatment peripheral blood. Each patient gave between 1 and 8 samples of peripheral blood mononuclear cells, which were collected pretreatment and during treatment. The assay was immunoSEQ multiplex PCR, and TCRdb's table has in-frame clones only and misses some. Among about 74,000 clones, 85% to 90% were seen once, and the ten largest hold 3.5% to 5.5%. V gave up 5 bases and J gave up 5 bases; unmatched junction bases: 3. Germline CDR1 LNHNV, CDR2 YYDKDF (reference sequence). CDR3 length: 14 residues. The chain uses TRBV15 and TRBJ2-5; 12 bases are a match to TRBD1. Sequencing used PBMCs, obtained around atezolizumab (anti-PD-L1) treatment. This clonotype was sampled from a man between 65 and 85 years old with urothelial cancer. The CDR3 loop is CATSGGQGAETQYF. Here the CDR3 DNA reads TGTGCCACCAGCGGGGGACAGGGGGCGGAGACCCAGTACTTC.